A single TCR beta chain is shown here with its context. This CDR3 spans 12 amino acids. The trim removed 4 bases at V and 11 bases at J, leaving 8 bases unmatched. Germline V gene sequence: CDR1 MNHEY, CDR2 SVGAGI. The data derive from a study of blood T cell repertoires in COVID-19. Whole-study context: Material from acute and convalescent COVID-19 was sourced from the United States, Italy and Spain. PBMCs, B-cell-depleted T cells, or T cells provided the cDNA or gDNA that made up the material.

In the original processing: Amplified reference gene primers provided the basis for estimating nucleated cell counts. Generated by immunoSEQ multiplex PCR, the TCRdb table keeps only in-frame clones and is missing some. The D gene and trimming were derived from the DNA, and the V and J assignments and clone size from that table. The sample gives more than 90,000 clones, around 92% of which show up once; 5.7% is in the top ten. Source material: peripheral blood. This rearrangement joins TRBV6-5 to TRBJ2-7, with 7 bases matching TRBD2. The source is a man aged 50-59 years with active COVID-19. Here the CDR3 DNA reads TGTGCCAGCAGTTCTATAGCGGGCCGAAAGTACTTC. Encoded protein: CASSSIAGRKYF.